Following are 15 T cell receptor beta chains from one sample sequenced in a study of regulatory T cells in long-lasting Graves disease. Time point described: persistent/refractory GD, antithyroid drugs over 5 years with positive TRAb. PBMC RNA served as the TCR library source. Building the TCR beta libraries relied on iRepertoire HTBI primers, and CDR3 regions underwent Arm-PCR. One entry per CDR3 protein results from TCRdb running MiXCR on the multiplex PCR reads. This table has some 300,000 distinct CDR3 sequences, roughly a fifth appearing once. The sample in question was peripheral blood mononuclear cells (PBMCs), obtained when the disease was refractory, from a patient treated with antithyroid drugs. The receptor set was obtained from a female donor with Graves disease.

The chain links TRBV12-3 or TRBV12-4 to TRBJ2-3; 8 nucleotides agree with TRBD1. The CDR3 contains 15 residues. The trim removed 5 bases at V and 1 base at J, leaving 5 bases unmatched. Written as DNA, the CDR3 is TGTGCCAGCAGTCGAGGACAGGGCGGCACAGATACGCAGTATTTT. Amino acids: CASSRGQGGTDTQYF.

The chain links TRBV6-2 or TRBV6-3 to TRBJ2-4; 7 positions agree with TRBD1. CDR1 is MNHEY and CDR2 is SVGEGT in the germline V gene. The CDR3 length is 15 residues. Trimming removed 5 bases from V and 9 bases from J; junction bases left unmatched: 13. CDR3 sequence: CASSRQGPLGTIQYF. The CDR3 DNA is TGTGCCAGCAGTCGACAGGGTCCTTTGGGAACCATTCAGTACTTC.

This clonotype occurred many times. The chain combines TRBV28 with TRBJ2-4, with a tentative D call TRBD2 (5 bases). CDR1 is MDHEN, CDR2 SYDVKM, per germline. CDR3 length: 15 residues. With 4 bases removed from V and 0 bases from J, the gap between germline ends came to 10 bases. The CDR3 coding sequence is TGTGCCAGCAGTTCGATACTAGTAGCCAAAAACATTCAGTACTTC. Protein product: CASSSILVAKNIQYF.

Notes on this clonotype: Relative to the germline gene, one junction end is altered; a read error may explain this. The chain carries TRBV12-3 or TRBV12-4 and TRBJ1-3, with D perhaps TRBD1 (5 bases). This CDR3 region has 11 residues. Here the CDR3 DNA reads TGTGCCAGCAGTTTGGACACCGACATATGTTTT. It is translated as CASSLDTDICF.

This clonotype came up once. CDR3 in amino acids: CASSPRSMASNTEAFF. As DNA, the CDR3 is TGTGCCAGCTCACCAAGAAGCATGGCATCTAACACTGAAGCTTTCTTT. This chain joins TRBV18 and TRBJ1-1; D remains unclear. Germline assignment: CDR1 KGHSH and CDR2 LQKENI. The CDR3 extends over 16 amino acids. Deletions cut 2 bases from V and 2 bases from J, with 15 bases between.

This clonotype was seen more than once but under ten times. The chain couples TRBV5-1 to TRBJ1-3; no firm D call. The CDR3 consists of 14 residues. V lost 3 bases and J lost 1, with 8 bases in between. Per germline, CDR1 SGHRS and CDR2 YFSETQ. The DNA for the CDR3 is TGCGCCAGCAGCTCAACGGAGTCTGGAAACACCATATATTTT. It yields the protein CASSSTESGNTIYF.

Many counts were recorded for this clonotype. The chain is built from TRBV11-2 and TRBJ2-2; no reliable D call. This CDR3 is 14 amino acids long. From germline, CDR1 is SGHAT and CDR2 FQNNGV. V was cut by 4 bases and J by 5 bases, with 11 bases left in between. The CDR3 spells CASSYLQRTGELFF. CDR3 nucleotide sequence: TGTGCCAGCAGCTACTTACAGAGGACCGGGGAGCTGTTTTTT.

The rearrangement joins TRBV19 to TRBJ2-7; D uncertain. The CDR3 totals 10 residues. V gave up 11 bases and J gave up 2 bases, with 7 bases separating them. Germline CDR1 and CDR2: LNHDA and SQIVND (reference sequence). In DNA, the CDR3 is TGTGCCGCTGGGGCCTACGAGCAGTACTTC. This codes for CAAGAYEQYF.

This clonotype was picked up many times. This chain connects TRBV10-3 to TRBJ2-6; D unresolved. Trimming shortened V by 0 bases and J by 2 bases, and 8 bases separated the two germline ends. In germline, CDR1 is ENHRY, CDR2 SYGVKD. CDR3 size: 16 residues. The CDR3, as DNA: TGTGCCATCAGTGAGTCGTGGAGAACTGGGGCCAACGTCCTGACTTTC. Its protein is CAISESWRTGANVLTF.

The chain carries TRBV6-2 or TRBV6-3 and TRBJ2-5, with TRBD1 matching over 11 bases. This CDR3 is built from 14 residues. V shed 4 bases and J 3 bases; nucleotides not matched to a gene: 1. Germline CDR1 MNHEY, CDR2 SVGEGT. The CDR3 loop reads CASSWGQGEETQYF. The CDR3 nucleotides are TGTGCCAGCAGTTGGGGACAGGGGGAAGAGACCCAGTACTTC.

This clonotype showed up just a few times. CDR3 in DNA: TGTGCCAGCTCACCTACGGAGGGGGATTTGGAAAAACTGTTTTTT. Amino acid sequence: CASSPTEGDLEKLFF. The chain joins TRBV18 to TRBJ1-4; D might be TRBD1 (6 bases). Germline V gene sequence: CDR1 KGHSH, CDR2 LQKENI. The V gene lost 3 bases and the J gene lost 8 bases, with 16 bases spanning the gap. The CDR3 has 15 residues. Looking up the rest from reference TRBV18 and TRBJ1-4 gives the full variable domain: NAGVMQNPRHLVRRRGQEARLRCSPMKGHSHVYWYRQLPEEGLKFMVYLQKENIIDESGMPKERFSAEFPKEGPSILRIQQVVRGDSAAYFCASSPTEGDLEKLFFGSGTQLSVL.

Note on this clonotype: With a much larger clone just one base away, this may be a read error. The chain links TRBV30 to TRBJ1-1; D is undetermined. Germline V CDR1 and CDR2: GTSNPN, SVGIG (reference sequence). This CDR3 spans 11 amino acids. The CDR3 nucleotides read TGTACCTGGAGTGTGGCCACTGAAGCTTCCTTT. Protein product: CTWSVATEASF.

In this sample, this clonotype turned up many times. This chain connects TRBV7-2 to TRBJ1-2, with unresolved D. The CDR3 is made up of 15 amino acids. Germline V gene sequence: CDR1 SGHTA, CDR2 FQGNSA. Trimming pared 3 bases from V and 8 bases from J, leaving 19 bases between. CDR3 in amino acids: CASSLNLPARGGYTF. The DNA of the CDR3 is TGTGCCAGCAGCTTGAACCTACCGGCGCGGGGAGGCTACACCTTC. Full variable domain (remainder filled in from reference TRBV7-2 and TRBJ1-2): GAGVSQSPSNKVTEKGKDVELRCDPISGHTALYWYRQSLGQGLEFLIYFQGNSAPDKSGLPSDRFSAERTGGSVSTLTIQRTQQEDSAVYLCASSLNLPARGGYTFGSGTRLTVV.

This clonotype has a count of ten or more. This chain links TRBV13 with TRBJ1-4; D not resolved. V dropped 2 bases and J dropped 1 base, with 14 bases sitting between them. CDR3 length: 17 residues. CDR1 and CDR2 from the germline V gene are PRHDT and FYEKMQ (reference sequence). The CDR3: CASSLNPSGRTNEKLFF. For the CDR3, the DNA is TGTGCCAGCAGCTTAAACCCGTCAGGCAGAACTAATGAAAAACTGTTTTTT.

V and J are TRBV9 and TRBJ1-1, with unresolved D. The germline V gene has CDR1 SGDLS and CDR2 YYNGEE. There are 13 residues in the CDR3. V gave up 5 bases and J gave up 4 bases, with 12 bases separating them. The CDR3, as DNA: TGTGCCAGCAGTAAGGAATGGTCCACTGAAGCTTTCTTT. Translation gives CASSKEWSTEAFF.